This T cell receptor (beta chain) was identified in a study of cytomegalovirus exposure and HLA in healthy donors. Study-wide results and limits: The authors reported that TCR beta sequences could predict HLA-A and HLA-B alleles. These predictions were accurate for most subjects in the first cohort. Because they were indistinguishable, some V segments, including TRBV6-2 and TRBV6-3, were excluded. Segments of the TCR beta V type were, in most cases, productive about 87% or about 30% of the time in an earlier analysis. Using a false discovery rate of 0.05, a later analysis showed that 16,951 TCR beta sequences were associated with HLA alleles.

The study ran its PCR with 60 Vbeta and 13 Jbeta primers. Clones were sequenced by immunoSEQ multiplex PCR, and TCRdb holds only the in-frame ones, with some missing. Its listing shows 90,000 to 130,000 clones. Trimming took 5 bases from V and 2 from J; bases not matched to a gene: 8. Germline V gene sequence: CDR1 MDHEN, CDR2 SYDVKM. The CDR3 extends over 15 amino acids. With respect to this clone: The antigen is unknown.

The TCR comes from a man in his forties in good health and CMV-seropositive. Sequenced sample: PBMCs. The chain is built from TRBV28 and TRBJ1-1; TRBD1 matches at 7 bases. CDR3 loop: CASSKSTGRNTEAFF. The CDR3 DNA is TGTGCCAGCAGTAAGTCGACAGGGAGAAACACTGAAGCTTTCTTT.